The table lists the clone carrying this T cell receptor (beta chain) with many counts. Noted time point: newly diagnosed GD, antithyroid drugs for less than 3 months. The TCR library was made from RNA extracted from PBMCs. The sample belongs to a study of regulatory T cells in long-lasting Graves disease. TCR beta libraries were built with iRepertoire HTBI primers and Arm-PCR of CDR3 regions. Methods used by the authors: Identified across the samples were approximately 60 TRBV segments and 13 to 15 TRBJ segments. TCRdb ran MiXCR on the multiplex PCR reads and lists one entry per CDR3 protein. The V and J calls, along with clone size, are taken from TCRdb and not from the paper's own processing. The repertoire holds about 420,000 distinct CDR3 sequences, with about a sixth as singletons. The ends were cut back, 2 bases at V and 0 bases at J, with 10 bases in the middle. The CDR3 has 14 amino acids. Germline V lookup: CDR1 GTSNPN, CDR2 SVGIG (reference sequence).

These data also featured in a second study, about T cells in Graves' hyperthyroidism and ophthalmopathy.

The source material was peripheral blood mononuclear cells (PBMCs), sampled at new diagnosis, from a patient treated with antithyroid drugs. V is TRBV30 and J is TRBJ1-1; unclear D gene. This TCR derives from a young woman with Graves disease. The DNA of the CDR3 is TGTGCCTGGAGTCAACGGAACATGAACACTGAAGCTTTCTTT. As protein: CAWSQRNMNTEAFF.